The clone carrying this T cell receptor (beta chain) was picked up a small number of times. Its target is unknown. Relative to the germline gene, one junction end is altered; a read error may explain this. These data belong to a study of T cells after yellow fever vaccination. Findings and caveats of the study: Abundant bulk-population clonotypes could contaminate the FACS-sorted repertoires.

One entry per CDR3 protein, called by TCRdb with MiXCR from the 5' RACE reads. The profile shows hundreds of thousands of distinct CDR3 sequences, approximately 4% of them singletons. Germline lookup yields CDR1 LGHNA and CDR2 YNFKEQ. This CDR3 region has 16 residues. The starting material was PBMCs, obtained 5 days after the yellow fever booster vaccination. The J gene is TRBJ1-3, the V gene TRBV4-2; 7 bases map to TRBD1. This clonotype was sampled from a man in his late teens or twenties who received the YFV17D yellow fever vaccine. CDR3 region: CASSREVTGAGNTIYF. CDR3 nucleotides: TGTGCCAGCAGCCGCGAAGTTACAGGGGCTGGAAACACAATATATTTT.